These T cell receptor beta chains were read from a single sample in a study of cytomegalovirus exposure and HLA in healthy donors. The protocol was immunoSEQ multiplex PCR, while the TCRdb copy is restricted to in-frame clones and leaves out a portion. The top ten clones hold about 2.2% of a sample with about 140,000 clones, 60% to 80% of them seen once. Specimen: PBMCs. These receptor sequences come from a man aged 25 to 45 in good health and CMV-seronegative. Each CDR3 is given with its conserved first and last residue. D genes are given only for firm matches. The size of a clone is reported for some rows only, either as once, few or many, or as a class for expanded clones.

clone_size | d_call | j_call | v_call | cdr3_aa | cdr3_nt
. | . | TRBJ2-5 | TRBV28 | CASSSPVGGQETQYF | TGTGCCAGCAGTTCCCCTGTAGGGGGACAAGAGACCCAGTACTTC
. | . | TRBJ1-1 | TRBV7-9 | CSSSFRHPGMNTEAFF | TGTTCCAGCAGCTTTCGACATCCAGGAATGAACACTGAAGCTTTCTTT
. | TRBD1 | TRBJ2-1 | TRBV7-9 | CASSLDGTGRDEQFF | TGTGCCAGCAGCTTAGACGGGACAGGTCGGGATGAGCAGTTCTTC
few | . | TRBJ2-5 | TRBV9 | CASSVGVGGQETQYF | TGTGCCAGCAGCGTAGGGGTAGGAGGACAAGAGACCCAGTACTTC
. | . | TRBJ1-4 | TRBV18 | CASSPARRDEKLFF | TGTGCCAGCTCCCCCGCCCGGCGGGATGAAAAACTGTTTTTT
few | TRBD1 | TRBJ1-4 | TRBV5-7 | CASRLPTGGREKLFF | TGTGCCAGCAGACTACCGACAGGGGGCCGGGAAAAACTGTTTTTT
. | . | TRBJ2-7 | TRBV11-2 | CASSLDETIGEQYF | TGTGCCAGCAGCTTAGATGAAACTATTGGGGAGCAGTACTTC
once | TRBD2 | TRBJ2-1 | TRBV25-1 | CASSAGTSGRNEQFF | TGTGCCAGCAGTGCCGGGACTAGCGGGAGAAATGAGCAGTTCTTC
. | . | TRBJ2-3 | TRBV10-3 | CAISDRATGRGGTQYF | TGTGCCATCAGTGATCGCGCGACCGGGAGAGGTGGTACGCAGTATTTT
. | TRBD2 | TRBJ2-7 | TRBV2 | CASRGTSGTYEQYF | TGTGCCAGCCGCGGGACTAGCGGAACCTACGAGCAGTACTTC
. | TRBD1 | TRBJ2-3 | TRBV6-5 | CASSYYGQGADTQYF | TGTGCCAGCAGTTACTACGGACAGGGGGCAGATACGCAGTATTTT
. | TRBD1 | TRBJ1-5 | TRBV28 | CASRDRVDSNQPQHF | TGTGCCAGCCGGGACAGGGTGGATAGCAATCAGCCCCAGCATTTT
. | . | TRBJ2-3 | TRBV27 | CASSLTPQTDTQYF | TGTGCCAGCAGTTTAACCCCCCAGACAGATACGCAGTATTTT
. | . | TRBJ2-2 | TRBV19 | CASSMEAGGLHTGELFF | TGTGCCAGTAGTATGGAGGCGGGCGGGCTACACACCGGGGAGCTGTTTTTT
. | . | TRBJ2-2 | TRBV4-2 | CASSPYRTMNTGELFF | TGTGCCAGCAGCCCCTACCGGACTATGAACACCGGGGAGCTGTTTTTT
. | . | TRBJ2-7 | TRBV6-1 | CASSGGQQTSYEQYF | TGTGCCAGCAGTGGAGGACAACAAACTTCCTACGAGCAGTACTTC
. | . | TRBJ2-4 | TRBV19 | CASSILGRVANIQYF | TGTGCCAGTAGTATCCTCGGCAGGGTGGCAAACATTCAGTACTTC
few | TRBD1 | TRBJ1-5 | TRBV7-9 | CASSKGTGGDQPQHF | TGTGCCAGCAGCAAGGGGACAGGGGGAGATCAGCCCCAGCATTTT
medium-sized | TRBD2 | TRBJ2-7 | TRBV4-3 | CASSPTRGFGGEQYF | TGCGCCAGCAGCCCTACTAGGGGCTTCGGGGGGGAGCAGTACTTC
. | . | TRBJ2-1 | TRBV5-1 | CASRRTLATTYNEQFF | TGCGCCAGCAGGCGCACGCTAGCGACCACCTACAATGAGCAGTTCTTC
. | . | TRBJ2-1 | TRBV6-1 | CASSDTSNEQFF | TGTGCCAGCAGTGATACTAGTAATGAGCAGTTCTTC
. | TRBD2 | TRBJ2-5 | TRBV2 | CASSKLAGVEQYF | TGTGCCAGCAGCAAGCTAGCGGGAGTTGAGCAGTACTTC
. | TRBD2 | TRBJ2-7 | TRBV7-9 | CASSLGGRAYEQYF | TGTGCCAGCAGCTTAGGCGGGAGGGCCTACGAGCAGTACTTC
. | . | TRBJ2-2 | TRBV30 | CAWSAIRGLSTGELFF | TGTGCCTGGAGCGCAATCAGGGGATTGAGCACCGGGGAGCTGTTTTTT
. | . | TRBJ1-2 | TRBV4-2 | CASSQDGTGRPYGYTF | TGTGCCAGCAGCCAAGATGGTACAGGCAGACCCTATGGCTACACCTTC
. | . | TRBJ2-3 | TRBV11-2 | CASSLEGGGAQYF | TGTGCCAGCAGCTTAGAGGGGGGAGGAGCGCAGTATTTT
. | TRBD2 | TRBJ2-2 | TRBV25-1 | CASSELAGGGTGELFF | TGTGCCAGCAGTGAATTGGCGGGAGGTGGCACCGGGGAGCTGTTTTTT
. | TRBD2 | TRBJ2-1 | TRBV7-9 | CATVAGLDSYNEQFF | TGTGCCACTGTAGCGGGACTCGACTCCTACAATGAGCAGTTCTTC
. | . | TRBJ1-1 | TRBV27 | CASQPHQGTEAFF | TGTGCCAGCCAACCCCATCAGGGCACTGAAGCTTTCTTT
. | . | TRBJ2-7 | TRBV5-4 | CASSRGGIAYEQYF | TGTGCCAGCAGCAGGGGGGGCATCGCCTACGAGCAGTACTTC
once | TRBD1 | TRBJ2-3 | TRBV5-1 | CASSLTGDTDTQYF | TGCGCCAGCAGCCTCACAGGGGACACAGATACGCAGTATTTT
. | TRBD2 | TRBJ2-2 | TRBV11-2 | CASSRPLPGLAGTGELFF | TGTGCCAGCAGCCGCCCACTCCCGGGACTAGCGGGCACCGGGGAGCTGTTTTTT
. | . | TRBJ2-7 | TRBV30 | CAWGDRGILQQYF | TGTGCCTGGGGCGACCGGGGAATACTCCAGCAGTACTTC
. | . | TRBJ2-3 | TRBV30 | CAWSRRDTQYF | TGTGCCTGGAGTAGGCGGGATACGCAGTATTTT
. | . | TRBJ2-5 | TRBV7-2 | CASSPRRETQYF | TGTGCCAGCAGCCCTCGGAGAGAGACCCAGTACTTC
. | TRBD2 | TRBJ2-1 | TRBV5-1 | CASSYFWISGGSYNEQFF | TGCGCCAGCAGCTATTTTTGGATTAGCGGGGGCTCCTACAATGAGCAGTTCTTC
. | . | TRBJ1-2 | TRBV5-6 | CASSLGQLGYTF | TGTGCCAGCAGCTTGGGCCAACTCGGCTACACCTTC
. | . | TRBJ2-1 | TRBV5-1 | CASSLGWQNEQFF | TGCGCCAGCAGCTTGGGTTGGCAAAATGAGCAGTTCTTC
. | . | TRBJ2-1 | TRBV27 | CASSLAGAYNEQFF | TGTGCCAGCAGTTTAGCGGGGGCTTACAATGAGCAGTTCTTC
. | TRBD1 | TRBJ2-2 | TRBV11-2 | CASSARPQGANTGELFF | TGTGCCAGCAGCGCCCGTCCCCAGGGGGCGAACACCGGGGAGCTGTTTTTT
. | TRBD1 | TRBJ1-4 | TRBV6-6 | CASTRTGMGTNEKLFF | TGTGCCAGCACCAGGACAGGGATGGGAACTAATGAAAAACTGTTTTTT
. | TRBD2 | TRBJ2-1 | TRBV29-1 | CSLLRAGGGEQFF | TGCAGCTTACTACGGGCGGGAGGGGGTGAGCAGTTCTTC
few | TRBD1 | TRBJ1-4 | TRBV2 | CASRDDRGVKLFF | TGTGCCAGCAGGGACGACAGGGGAGTGAAACTGTTTTTT